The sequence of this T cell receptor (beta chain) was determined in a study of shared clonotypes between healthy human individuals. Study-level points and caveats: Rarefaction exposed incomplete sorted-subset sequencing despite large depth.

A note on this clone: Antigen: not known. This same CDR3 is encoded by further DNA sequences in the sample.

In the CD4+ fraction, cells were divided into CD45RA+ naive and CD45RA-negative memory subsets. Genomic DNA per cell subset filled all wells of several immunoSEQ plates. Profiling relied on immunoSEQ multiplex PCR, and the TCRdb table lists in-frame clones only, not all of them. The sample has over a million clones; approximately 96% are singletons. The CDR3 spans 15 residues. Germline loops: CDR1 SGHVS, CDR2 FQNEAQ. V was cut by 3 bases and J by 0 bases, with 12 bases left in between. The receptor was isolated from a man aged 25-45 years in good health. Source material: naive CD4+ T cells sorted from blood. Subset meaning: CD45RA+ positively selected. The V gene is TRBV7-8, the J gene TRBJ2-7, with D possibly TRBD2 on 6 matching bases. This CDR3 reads CASSLAGTGSYEQYF. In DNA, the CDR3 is TGTGCCAGCAGCTTGGCGGGAACTGGCTCCTACGAGCAGTACTTC.